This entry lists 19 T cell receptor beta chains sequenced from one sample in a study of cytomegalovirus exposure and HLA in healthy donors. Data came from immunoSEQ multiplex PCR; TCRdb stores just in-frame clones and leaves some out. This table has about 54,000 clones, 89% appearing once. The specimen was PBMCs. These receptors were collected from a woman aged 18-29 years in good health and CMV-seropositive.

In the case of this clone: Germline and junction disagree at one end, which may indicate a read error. CDR3 sequence: CSVEDPSGTDDTDTQYF. The CDR3 region has the DNA TGCAGCGTAGAAGACCCATCCGGGACAGACGACACAGATACGCAGTATTTT. The chain recombines TRBV29-1 with TRBJ2-3, with TRBD1 matching over 7 bases. Germline CDR1 reads SQVTM; CDR2 reads ANQGSEA. The CDR3 length is 17 residues.

The CDR3 nucleotides read TGTGCCAGCAGCTTAGTGGGGCGCGGGGAGCTGTTTTTT. This sequence encodes CASSLVGRGELFF. V usage is TRBV11-3 and J usage is TRBJ2-2, with D perhaps TRBD1 (5 bases). The CDR3 runs to 13 residues. Trimming removed 1 base from V and 7 bases from J, with 7 bases in between. Germline V CDR1 and CDR2: SGHNT, YENEEA.

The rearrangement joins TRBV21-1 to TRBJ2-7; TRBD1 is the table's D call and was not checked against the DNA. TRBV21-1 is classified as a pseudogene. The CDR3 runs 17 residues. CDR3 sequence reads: CASSKALWKGAVHEQYF. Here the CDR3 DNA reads TGTGCCAGCAGCAAAGCGCTTTGGAAGGGGGCGGTCCACGAGCAGTACTTC.

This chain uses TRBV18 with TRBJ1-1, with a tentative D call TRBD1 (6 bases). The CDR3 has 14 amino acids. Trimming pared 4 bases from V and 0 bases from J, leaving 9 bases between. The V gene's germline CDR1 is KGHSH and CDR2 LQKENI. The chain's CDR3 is CASSQDRMNTEAFF. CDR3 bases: TGTGCCAGCTCACAGGACAGAATGAACACTGAAGCTTTCTTT. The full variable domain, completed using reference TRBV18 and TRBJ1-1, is NAGVMQNPRHLVRRRGQEARLRCSPMKGHSHVYWYRQLPEEGLKFMVYLQKENIIDESGMPKERFSAEFPKEGPSILRIQQVVRGDSAAYFCASSQDRMNTEAFFGQGTRLTVV.

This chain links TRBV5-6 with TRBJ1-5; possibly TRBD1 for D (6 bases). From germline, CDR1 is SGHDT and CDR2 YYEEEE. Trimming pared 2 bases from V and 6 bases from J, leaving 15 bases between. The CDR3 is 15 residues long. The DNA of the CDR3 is TGTGCCAGCAGCTTCGGAGGGGGGGTTGGTCAGCCCCAGCATTTT. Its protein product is CASSFGGGVGQPQHF. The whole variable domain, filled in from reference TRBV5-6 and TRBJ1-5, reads DAGVTQSPTHLIKTRGQQVTLRCSPKSGHDTVSWYQQALGQGPQFIFQYYEEEERQRGNFPDRFSGHQFPNYSSELNVNALLLGDSALYLCASSFGGGVGQPQHFGDGTRLSIL.

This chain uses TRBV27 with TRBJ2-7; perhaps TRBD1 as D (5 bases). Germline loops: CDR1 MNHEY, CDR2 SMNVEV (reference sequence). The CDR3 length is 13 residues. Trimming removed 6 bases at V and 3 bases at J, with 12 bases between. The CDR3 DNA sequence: TGTGCCAGCAGAAAGGACACCTTCTACGAGCAGTACTTC. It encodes CASRKDTFYEQYF.

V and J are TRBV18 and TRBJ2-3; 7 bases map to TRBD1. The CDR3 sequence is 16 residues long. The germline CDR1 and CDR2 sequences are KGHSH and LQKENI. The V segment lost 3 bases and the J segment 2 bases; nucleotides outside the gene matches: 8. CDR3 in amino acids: CASSPLGQETTDTQYF. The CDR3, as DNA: TGTGCCAGCTCACCGCTTGGACAGGAGACCACAGATACGCAGTATTTT.

The CDR3 DNA reads TGTGCCAGCAGTTTGGACACTCCCTATGGCTACACCTTC. Protein sequence: CASSLDTPYGYTF. The chain is built from TRBV28 and TRBJ1-2; D perhaps matches TRBD1 (5 bases). The germline V and J ends were trimmed by 3 bases and 4 bases, with 9 bases remaining between them. The CDR3 sequence is 13 residues long. The germline V gene has CDR1 MDHEN and CDR2 SYDVKM.

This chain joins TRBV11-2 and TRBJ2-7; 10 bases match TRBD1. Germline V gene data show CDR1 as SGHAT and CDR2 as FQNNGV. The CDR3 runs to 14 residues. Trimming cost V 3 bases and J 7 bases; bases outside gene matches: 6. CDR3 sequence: CASSLGQGREEQYF. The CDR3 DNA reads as TGTGCCAGCAGCTTGGGACAGGGGAGAGAAGAGCAGTACTTC.

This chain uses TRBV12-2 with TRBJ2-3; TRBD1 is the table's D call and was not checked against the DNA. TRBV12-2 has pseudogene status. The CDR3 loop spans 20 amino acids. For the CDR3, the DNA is TGTGCAAGTCGCTTAGCGTTCGAGAGACCGACAGGGGATATCACAGATACGCAGTATTTT. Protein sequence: CASRLAFERPTGDITDTQYF.

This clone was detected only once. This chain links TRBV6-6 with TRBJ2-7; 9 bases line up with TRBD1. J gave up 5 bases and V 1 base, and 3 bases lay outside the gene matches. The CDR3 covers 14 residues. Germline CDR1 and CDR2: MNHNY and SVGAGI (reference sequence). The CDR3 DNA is TGTGCCAGCAGTTACTACAGGGGGCGTGACGAGCAGTACTTC. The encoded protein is CASSYYRGRDEQYF.

The CDR3 nucleotides read TGTGCCAGCAGCCCGGACAGGGTAGCTAACTATGGCTACACCTTC. It encodes CASSPDRVANYGYTF. The rearrangement joins TRBV11-2 to TRBJ1-2, with 8 bases aligning to TRBD1. This CDR3 comprises 15 residues. Germline V gene sequence: CDR1 SGHAT, CDR2 FQNNGV. With V trimmed by 5 bases and J by 0 bases, 5 bases remained unmatched. The full variable domain, its missing parts supplied by reference TRBV11-2 and TRBJ1-2, is EAGVAQSPRYKIIEKRQSVAFWCNPISGHATLYWYQQILGQGPKLLIQFQNNGVVDDSQLPKDRFSAERLKGVDSTLKIQPAKLEDSAVYLCASSPDRVANYGYTFGSGTRLTVV.

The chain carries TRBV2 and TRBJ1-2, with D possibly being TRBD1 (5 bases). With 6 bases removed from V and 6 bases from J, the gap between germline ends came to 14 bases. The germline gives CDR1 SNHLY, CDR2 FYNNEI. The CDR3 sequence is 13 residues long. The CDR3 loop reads CASSGRETDGYTF. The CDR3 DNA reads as TGTGCCAGCAGCGGGCGGGAGACAGATGGCTACACCTTC.

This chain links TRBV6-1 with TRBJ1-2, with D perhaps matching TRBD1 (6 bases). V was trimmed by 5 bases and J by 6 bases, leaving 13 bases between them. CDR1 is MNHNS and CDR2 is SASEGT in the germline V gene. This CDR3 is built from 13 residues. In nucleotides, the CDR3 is TGTGCCAGCAGTCTAACAGGGATAAATGGCTACACCTTC. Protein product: CASSLTGINGYTF.

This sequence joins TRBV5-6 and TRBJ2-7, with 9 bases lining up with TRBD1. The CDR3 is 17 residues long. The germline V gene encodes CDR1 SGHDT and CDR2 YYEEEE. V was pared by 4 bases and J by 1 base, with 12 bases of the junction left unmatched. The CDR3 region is CASSLTGTGLGSYEQYF. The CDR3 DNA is TGTGCCAGCAGCCTAACCGGGACAGGGTTAGGGTCCTACGAGCAGTACTTC.

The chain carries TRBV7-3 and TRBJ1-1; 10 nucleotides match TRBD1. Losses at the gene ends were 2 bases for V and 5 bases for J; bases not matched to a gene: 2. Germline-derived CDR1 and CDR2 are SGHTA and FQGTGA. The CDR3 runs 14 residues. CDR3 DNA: TGTGCCAGCAGCTTACTGGGACAGGGGACTGAAGCTTTCTTT. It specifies CASSLLGQGTEAFF.

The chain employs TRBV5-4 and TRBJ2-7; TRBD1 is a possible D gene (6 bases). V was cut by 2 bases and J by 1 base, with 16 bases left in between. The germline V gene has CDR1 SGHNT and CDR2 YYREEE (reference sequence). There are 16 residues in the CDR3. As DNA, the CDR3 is TGTGCCAGCAGCTTAACCAGGGGTACCTCTTCCTACGAGCAGTACTTC. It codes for CASSLTRGTSSYEQYF.

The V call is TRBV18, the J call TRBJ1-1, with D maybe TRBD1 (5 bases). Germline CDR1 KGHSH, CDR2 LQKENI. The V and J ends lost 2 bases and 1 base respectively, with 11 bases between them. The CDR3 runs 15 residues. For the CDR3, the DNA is TGTGCCAGCTCACCAAACGGGGGAACGAACACTGAAGCTTTCTTT. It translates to CASSPNGGTNTEAFF.

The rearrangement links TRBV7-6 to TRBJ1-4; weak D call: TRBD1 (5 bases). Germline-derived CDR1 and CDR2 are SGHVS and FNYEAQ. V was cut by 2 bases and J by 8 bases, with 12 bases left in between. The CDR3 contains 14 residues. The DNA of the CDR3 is TGTGCCAGCAGCTTAAACGATGGGGGGGAAAAACTGTTTTTT. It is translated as CASSLNDGGEKLFF.